The rows below give T cell receptor beta chains drawn from one sample of a study of a mutant IDH1 vaccine in newly diagnosed glioma. These receptors have no known antigen. Sequenced by immunoSEQ multiplex PCR; TCRdb stores in-frame clones only, minus some. The sample contains roughly 43,000 clones, around 82% of which appear only once. Sequenced material: PBMCs, taken from a glioma patient whose treatment included an IDH1 peptide vaccine. These receptors were collected from a man aged 18 to 30 with glioma. Some clones in this sample may be carry-over from other donors' samples. The CDR3 runs from the conserved cysteine through the conserved F or W. Each record gives: D gene, clone size, J gene, V gene, CDR3 DNA, CDR3 protein. D genes are given only for firm matches. Part of the rows lack a size; the others show once, few, many or a class for expanded clones.

TRBD1 | NA | TRBJ1-5 | TRBV30 | TGTGCCTGGAGTGCTGGCCTCACACGGGACAGGGGAAGTATGAGCAATCAGCCCCAGCATTTT | CAWSAGLTRDRGSMSNQPQHF
NA | NA | TRBJ1-5 | TRBV2 | TGTGCCAGCACGGTCCGGGGCCAGAATCAGCCCCAGCATTTT | CASTVRGQNQPQHF
NA | NA | TRBJ2-7 | TRBV7-8 | TGTGCCAGCAGCTTAGCGAGAGGACAGACCTACGAGCAGTACTTC | CASSLARGQTYEQYF
TRBD1 | NA | TRBJ2-3 | TRBV6-5 | TGTGCCAGCAGTTACAGGGGACAGAGCACAGATACGCAGTATTTT | CASSYRGQSTDTQYF
NA | NA | TRBJ1-2 | TRBV5-1 | TGCGCCAGCAGCTCAACAGTGAACTATGGCTACACCTTC | CASSSTVNYGYTF
NA | NA | TRBJ2-1 | TRBV6-5 | TGTGCCAGCAGTTACTCTCCCGATGGCGGACAGTTCTTC | CASSYSPDGGQFF
NA | NA | TRBJ1-1 | TRBV5-6 | TGTGCCAGCAGCCCCTTTCTTAACGGGGGCAACACTGAAGCTTTCTTT | CASSPFLNGGNTEAFF
TRBD2 | once | TRBJ2-3 | TRBV4-1 | TGCGCCAGCAGCCGCAACCGATGGCGGGAGCCTTTCACAGATACGCAGTATTTT | CASSRNRWREPFTDTQYF
NA | NA | TRBJ1-6 | TRBV6-5 | TGTGCCAGCAGTTACGGGGCAGGAGTATATAATTCACCCCTCCACTTT | CASSYGAGVYNSPLHF
NA | NA | TRBJ2-6 | TRBV19 | TGTGCCAGTAGTATTGAAGGGGTTTGGGCCAACGTCCTGACTTTC | CASSIEGVWANVLTF
NA | NA | TRBJ2-3 | TRBV9 | TGTGCCAGCAGCGTTGTGACCTTGAGCACAGATACGCAGTATTTT | CASSVVTLSTDTQYF
TRBD1 | few | TRBJ1-5 | TRBV30 | TGTGCCTGGAGTGCGGGGACAGGGATCGGTCAGCCCCAGCATTTT | CAWSAGTGIGQPQHF
NA | NA | TRBJ2-1 | TRBV13 | TGTGCCAGCAGCCTCGGGGCGAGCTCCTACAATGAGCAGTTCTTC | CASSLGASSYNEQFF
NA | NA | TRBJ1-5 | TRBV4-1 | TGCGCCAGCAGCCCACTACAGGGTAGCAATCAGCCCCAGCATTTT | CASSPLQGSNQPQHF
NA | NA | TRBJ2-7 | TRBV6-5 | TGTGCCAGCAGTTACTCGGACAGCTACGAGCAGTACTTC | CASSYSDSYEQYF
TRBD1 | NA | TRBJ1-5 | TRBV30 | TGTGCCTGGAGTGTACCAGGGGGCGCGAGCAATCAGCCCCAGCATTTT | CAWSVPGGASNQPQHF
NA | NA | TRBJ1-5 | TRBV7-2 | TGTGCCAGCAGCTTAAACCGGGACAGCAATCAGCCCCAGCATTTT | CASSLNRDSNQPQHF
NA | NA | TRBJ2-2 | TRBV6-5 | TGTGCCAGCAGTTACTCCAGGTCGAACACCGGGGAGCTGTTTTTT | CASSYSRSNTGELFF
NA | NA | TRBJ2-1 | TRBV19 | TGTGCCACCGAGACGGGAGCGATCTACAATGAGCAGTTCTTC | CATETGAIYNEQFF
TRBD1 | NA | TRBJ1-4 | TRBV14 | TGTGCCAGCAGGACAGGGGGCGCGGGAGAAAAACTGTTTTTT | CASRTGGAGEKLFF
NA | once | TRBJ2-2 | TRBV4-2 | TGTGCCAGCAGCCAAGCAGGCGCGAACACCGGGGAGCTGTTTTTT | CASSQAGANTGELFF
TRBD1 | once | TRBJ1-1 | TRBV7-9 | TGTGCCAGCAGCTTCAGGGGGTATGACACTGAAGCTTTCTTT | CASSFRGYDTEAFF
NA | NA | TRBJ1-2 | TRBV18 | TGTGCCAGCTCACCAGGCGGGCCTTATGGCTACACCTTC | CASSPGGPYGYTF
TRBD1 | NA | TRBJ2-7 | TRBV7-8 | TGTGCCAGCAGCGGGGACAGCCAAGTCTACGAGCAGTACTTC | CASSGDSQVYEQYF
NA | few | TRBJ1-1 | TRBV5-4 | TGTGCCAGCAGCTTGGGCCTTACGGGGGGGGACACTGAAGCTTTCTTT | CASSLGLTGGDTEAFF
NA | NA | TRBJ2-7 | TRBV27 | TGTGCCAGCAGGGGGCAGGAACCCCCCTACGAGCAGTACTTC | CASRGQEPPYEQYF
TRBD1 | NA | TRBJ1-4 | TRBV14 | TGTGCCAGCAGCCCACGGACAGGGGGCATGCGAGAAAAACTGTTTTTT | CASSPRTGGMREKLFF
TRBD2 | once | TRBJ2-1 | TRBV27 | TGTGCCAGCAGAGCGGGAGTAGCGGGATTAAATGAGCAGTTCTTC | CASRAGVAGLNEQFF
NA | NA | TRBJ1-5 | TRBV27 | TGTGCCAGCAGTCCGAAGTCCAATCAGCCCCAGCATTTT | CASSPKSNQPQHF
TRBD1 | NA | TRBJ1-1 | TRBV5-4 | TGTGCCAGCAGCGTAGACAGGGGAGAAGCTTTCTTT | CASSVDRGEAFF
NA | few | TRBJ1-4 | TRBV11-2 | TGTGCCAGCAGCTTAGATACCGGTAATGAAAAACTGTTTTTT | CASSLDTGNEKLFF
NA | NA | TRBJ2-7 | TRBV5-4 | TGTGCCAGCAGGCGACTAGGCGAGCAGTACTTC | CASRRLGEQYF